This T cell receptor beta chain came from a study of T cells in localized non-small cell lung cancer. TCRdb keeps only in-frame clones here, not all; method: immunoSEQ multiplex PCR. The sample consists of approximately 33,000 clones, roughly 85% of them appearing once. Study-level results: Of the top 100 tumor clones, median around 60 were in adjacent lung, some 30 among its top 100. Heterogeneity is still possible, as just one tumor region was sequenced.

V was pared by 0 bases and J by 8 bases, with 8 bases of the junction left unmatched. The CDR3 is 16 residues long. Germline CDR1 is SGHRS and CDR2 is YFSETQ. This clone was counted once. What it recognizes is unknown. The rearrangement uses TRBV5-1 and TRBJ2-4, with 10 bases fitting TRBD2. This specimen was peripheral blood, taken before any cancer treatment. The sequence was collected from a woman aged 35 to 70 with stage I lung adenocarcinoma. The CDR3 sequence is CASSLAVAGGPDIQYF. CDR3 coding DNA: TGCGCCAGCAGCTTGGCAGTAGCGGGGGGCCCAGACATTCAGTACTTC.